Below are 28 T cell receptor beta chains sequenced from a single sample in a study of CD8 T cells in ankylosing spondylitis. Study conclusions and caveats: One TCR beta motif, made up of roughly 8 highly homologous variants, appeared characteristic of ankylosing spondylitis blood.

Their specific antigens are unknown. Using its own MiXCR run on the 5' RACE reads, TCRdb lists one record per CDR3 protein. The sample records some 400,000 distinct CDR3 sequences, around 20% being singletons. Specimen: blood, either unsorted or a sorted T cell fraction (not recorded which). These receptors all come from a male donor with ankylosing spondylitis.

There are many counts of this clonotype. This chain joins TRBV29-1 and TRBJ2-2, with 7 nucleotides matching TRBD1. Germline V gene lookup returns CDR1 SQVTM and CDR2 ANQGSEA. The ends lost 7 bases at V and 6 bases at J; junction bases unmatched: 2. The CDR3 is 11 residues long. CDR3 nucleotide sequence: TGCAGCGCGCAGGGGGCCGGGGAGCTGTTTTTT. The encoded protein is CSAQGAGELFF.

The chain couples TRBV27 to TRBJ1-6; the D is unclear. The CDR3 consists of 13 residues. Germline V gene sequence: CDR1 MNHEY, CDR2 SMNVEV (reference sequence). Trimming cost V 6 bases and J 8 bases, with 11 bases left between them. CDR3 sequence reads: CASSNWWDSPLHF. CDR3 sequence (DNA): TGTGCCAGCAGCAACTGGTGGGATTCACCCCTCCACTTT.

This clonotype was seen only a few times. This sequence joins TRBV5-5 and TRBJ2-1, with D possibly matching TRBD2 (5 bases). Trimming removed 0 bases from V and 3 bases from J, with 13 bases in between. CDR1 is SGHKS, CDR2 YYEKEE, per germline (reference sequence). The CDR3 is made up of 16 amino acids. CDR3 coding DNA: TGTGCCAGCAGCTTGGACCTTAGCGTAGGCTACAATGAGCAGTTCTTC. Protein product: CASSLDLSVGYNEQFF.

As DNA, the CDR3 is TGTGCCAGCAGCCGATCGACGGCGCCAAGCTCCTACGAGCAGTACTTC. Its protein is CASSRSTAPSSYEQYF. This rearrangement joins TRBV7-8 to TRBJ2-7; D ambiguous. CDR1 is SGHVS and CDR2 is FQNEAQ in the germline V gene. The V end lost 5 bases, the J end lost 0 bases, and 17 bases lay between the germline ends. This CDR3 spans 16 amino acids.

The V gene is TRBV28, the J gene TRBJ2-5; 7 positions agree with TRBD1. Germline values: CDR1 MDHEN, CDR2 SYDVKM. This CDR3 is 14 amino acids long. V shed 3 bases, J shed 5 bases, and the junction held 6 bases outside the gene matches. CDR3 residues: CASSLTGKRETQYF. CDR3 in DNA: TGTGCCAGCAGTTTGACAGGGAAGAGGGAGACCCAGTACTTC.

The sample holds a few counts of this clonotype. The chain uses TRBV7-3 and TRBJ1-1; 8 bases are shared with TRBD1. Germline V gene data show CDR1 as SGHTA and CDR2 as FQGTGA. J gave up 5 bases and V 5 bases, and 10 bases lay outside the gene matches. This CDR3 has 15 amino acids. CDR3 in amino acids: CASSLTGQGRTEAFF. The CDR3 coding sequence is TGTGCCAGCAGCCTTACCGGACAGGGTAGGACTGAAGCTTTCTTT.

This chain links TRBV28 with TRBJ2-5, with 7 bases fitting TRBD1. The CDR3 totals 15 residues. The V and J ends lost 7 bases and 0 bases, in that order; junction bases with no gene match: 8. The germline CDR1 and CDR2 sequences are MDHEN and SYDVKM. The CDR3 DNA sequence: TGTGCCAGCACGCCAGGGGGATCGTACCAAGAGACCCAGTACTTC. Translated, it gives CASTPGGSYQETQYF.

For the CDR3, the DNA is TGTGCCAGCAGTGAAGGGACAGGGGTATTTGAGACCCAGTACTTC. It encodes CASSEGTGVFETQYF. The gene calls are TRBV6-1 and TRBJ2-5; 9 bases are shared with TRBD1. Trimming cost V 1 base and J 5 bases; bases outside gene matches: 5. The CDR3 consists of 15 residues. The germline gives CDR1 MNHNS, CDR2 SASEGT.

Only a few counts were recorded for this clonotype. This rearrangement joins TRBV7-9 to TRBJ2-5; D is perhaps TRBD1 (7 bases). V lost 4 bases and J lost 4, with 19 bases in between. The germline V gene encodes CDR1 SEHNR and CDR2 FQNEAQ (reference sequence). The CDR3 is 16 amino acids. The CDR3 loop is CASSSRRGQGGETQYF. The CDR3, as DNA: TGTGCCAGCAGCTCTCGTAGGGGCCAGGGGGGAGAGACCCAGTACTTC.

V and J are TRBV7-8 and TRBJ2-7, with TRBD2 as a possible D gene (5 bases). The CDR3 is 15 amino acids. Germline V gene data show CDR1 as SGHVS and CDR2 as FQNEAQ. V dropped 5 bases and J dropped 3 bases, with 17 bases sitting between them. Written as DNA, the CDR3 is TGTGCCAGCAGCAGAAACCCGGGATCCGACTACGAGCAGTACTTC. Its translation: CASSRNPGSDYEQYF.

V gene TRBV7-9 combines with J gene TRBJ2-7; TRBD2 matches 8 bases. V shed 5 bases, J shed 1 base, and the junction held 10 bases outside the gene matches. CDR3 size: 16 residues. CDR1 and CDR2 (germline): SEHNR, FQNEAQ (reference sequence). CDR3 sequence (DNA): TGTGCCAGCAGCCCCTCCGGAGTAGCGGGATCCTACGAGCAGTACTTC. Translating gives CASSPSGVAGSYEQYF.

This clonotype occurred a few times. V usage is TRBV7-3 and J usage is TRBJ2-3; unclear D gene. V lost 5 bases and J 0 bases, leaving 9 bases between the germline ends. CDR1 is SGHTA, CDR2 FQGTGA, per germline. The length of the CDR3 is 14 residues. The CDR3 DNA is TGTGCCAGCAGCCCCTCCAGTAGCACAGATACGCAGTATTTT. It translates to CASSPSSSTDTQYF.

Regarding this clonotype: The junction shows a germline mismatch at one end, possibly a read error. The V gene is TRBV7-6, the J gene TRBJ2-7; the D is unclear. The CDR3 consists of 14 residues. CDR1 and CDR2 (germline): SGHVS, FNYEAQ. In nucleotides, the CDR3 is TGTGCCAGCAGCCCGGCCCCAAACTCCCACGAGCAGTACTTC. It is translated as CASSPAPNSHEQYF. Supplemented by reference TRBV7-6 and TRBJ2-7, the full variable domain reads GAGVSQSPRYKVTKRGQDVALRCDPISGHVSLYWYRQALGQGPEFLTYFNYEAQQDKSGLPNDRFSAERPEGSISTLTIQRTEQRDSAMYRCASSPAPNSHEQYFGPGTRLTVT.

This clonotype was counted between two and nine times. The chain recombines TRBV6-1 with TRBJ2-7; D uncertain. The CDR3 length is 15 residues. Trimming took 3 bases from V and 0 from J, leaving 12 bases between them. The germline V gene has CDR1 MNHNS and CDR2 SASEGT. The CDR3, as DNA: TGTGCCAGCAGTGACGGACCTTCAAGCTCCTACGAGCAGTACTTC. Its protein is CASSDGPSSSYEQYF.

In its sample, this clonotype was seen a few times. The DNA of the CDR3 is TGCAGTGCTAGCGTGACTAGAGACACCGGGGAGCTGTTTTTT. Translating it yields CSASVTRDTGELFF. The chain has TRBV20-1 and TRBJ2-2, with D possibly matching TRBD2 (6 bases). The CDR3 covers 14 residues. Trimming left V 3 bases short and J 3 bases short, with 11 bases between. CDR1 and CDR2 from the germline V gene are DFQATT and SNEGSKA (reference sequence).

This clonotype was found a few times. The chain has TRBV9 and TRBJ2-1; 9 bases match TRBD2. The CDR3 totals 20 residues. With V trimmed by 0 bases and J by 0 bases, 13 bases remained unmatched. CDR1 is SGDLS and CDR2 is YYNGEE in the germline V gene. The CDR3 region has the DNA TGTGCCAGCAGCGTAGGGTCCGGGACTAGCCCGTTGAGCTCCTACAATGAGCAGTTCTTC. Translated: CASSVGSGTSPLSSYNEQFF.

The J gene is TRBJ2-3, the V gene TRBV20-1; D is ambiguous. CDR3 length: 14 residues. The germline V gene has CDR1 DFQATT and CDR2 SNEGSKA (reference sequence). The V gene lost 6 bases and the J gene lost 3 bases, with 16 bases spanning the gap. In DNA, the CDR3 is TGCAGTGCCACCGAACGGAGACGGACAGATACGCAGTATTTT. Protein sequence: CSATERRRTDTQYF.

The chain couples TRBV28 to TRBJ2-7, with TRBD2 matching 7 bases. CDR3 length: 13 residues. Germline CDR1 MDHEN, CDR2 SYDVKM. V dropped 3 bases and J dropped 6; count of bases not matched to a gene: 5. CDR3 region: CASSFGREGEQYF. In DNA form, the CDR3 reads TGTGCCAGCAGTTTCGGCAGGGAGGGCGAGCAGTACTTC.

This clonotype was seen repeatedly, ten times or more. This chain links TRBV29-1 with TRBJ1-2; D is undetermined. Trimming cost V 2 bases and J 4 bases, with 11 bases left between them. The germline CDR1 and CDR2 sequences are SQVTM and ANQGSEA. The CDR3 consists of 13 residues. CDR3 sequence reads: CSVEKVAVYGYTF. The CDR3 nucleotides are TGCAGCGTTGAAAAGGTGGCCGTCTATGGCTACACCTTC. The variable domain in full, with the rest retrieved from reference TRBV29-1 and TRBJ1-2, is SAVISQKPSRDICQRGTSLTIQCQVDSQVTMMFWYRQQPGQSLTLIATANQGSEATYESGFVIDKFPISRPNLTFSTLTVSNMSPEDSSIYLCSVEKVAVYGYTFGSGTRLTVV.

This clonotype was counted many times. This chain connects TRBV5-1 to TRBJ2-1; possibly TRBD2 for D (6 bases). V lost 0 bases to trimming and J lost 6 bases, with 10 bases between them. The CDR3 runs to 14 residues. Per the germline V gene, CDR1 is SGHRS and CDR2 is YFSETQ. This chain's CDR3 is CASSLAGDSNEQFF. The CDR3 nucleotides read TGCGCCAGCAGCTTGGCGGGGGACTCCAATGAGCAGTTCTTC.

V gene TRBV28 combines with J gene TRBJ1-1; D is undetermined. Trimming pared 8 bases from V and 6 bases from J, leaving 7 bases between. Germline CDR1 reads MDHEN; CDR2 reads SYDVKM. This CDR3 region has 10 residues. The CDR3 reads CASGPSEAFF. The CDR3 DNA is TGTGCCAGCGGACCCTCTGAAGCTTTCTTT.

In this sample, this clonotype turned up a few times. CDR3 residues: CSVGARAGGEETQYF. The CDR3, as DNA: TGCAGCGTTGGGGCGAGAGCGGGAGGGGAGGAGACCCAGTACTTC. The V call is TRBV29-1, the J call TRBJ2-5, with TRBD2 identical over 10 bases. The V gene end was trimmed by 4 bases and the J gene end by 5 bases; junction bases not matched to a gene: 10. CDR1 is SQVTM and CDR2 is ANQGSEA in the germline V gene. The CDR3 has 15 amino acids.

This clonotype was found a few times. The rearrangement joins TRBV20-1 to TRBJ2-1; 12 bases are a match to TRBD2. Per the germline V gene, CDR1 is DFQATT and CDR2 is SNEGSKA (reference sequence). V lost 1 base and J lost 5; bases outside the gene matches: 3. CDR3 size: 15 residues. CDR3 sequence: CSARGASGRDNEQFF. DNA for the CDR3: TGCAGTGCTAGAGGAGCTAGCGGGAGGGACAATGAGCAGTTCTTC.

The chain has TRBV10-2 and TRBJ2-1; D is uncertain. Trimming pared 4 bases from V and 2 bases from J, leaving 12 bases between. The CDR3 contains 15 residues. In germline, CDR1 is WSHSY, CDR2 SAAADI. The DNA of the CDR3 is TGCGCCAGCAGTGTCCGGCAAAACCCCTACAATGAGCAGTTCTTC. Translated, it gives CASSVRQNPYNEQFF.

The V gene is TRBV20-1, the J gene TRBJ1-4; TRBD1 matches 8 bases. Trimming took 0 bases from V and 8 from J; bases not matched to a gene: 5. CDR1 and CDR2 from the germline V gene are DFQATT and SNEGSKA (reference sequence). The CDR3 covers 14 residues. The CDR3 DNA reads as TGCAGTGCTAGAGAGGCAGGGGGCGAGGAAAAACTGTTTTTT. This encodes CSAREAGGEEKLFF.

The chain is built from TRBV4-1 and TRBJ1-5, with 7 bases lining up with TRBD1. Trimming removed 1 base from V and 7 bases from J; junction bases left unmatched: 7. Germline loops: CDR1 MGHRA, CDR2 YSYEKL. CDR3 length equals 15 residues. The CDR3 protein is CASSQGRQGLQPQHF. CDR3 bases: TGCGCCAGCAGCCAAGGAAGACAGGGTCTGCAGCCCCAGCATTTT.

This clonotype was counted only a few times. V gene TRBV5-5 combines with J gene TRBJ2-2, with D possibly TRBD2 on 5 matching bases. This CDR3 comprises 12 residues. V was clipped by 3 bases and J by 5 bases, with 5 bases between them. Germline V gives CDR1 SGHKS, CDR2 YYEKEE (reference sequence). The CDR3 sequence is CASSSGTGELFF. CDR3 nucleotide sequence: TGTGCCAGCAGCTCGGGAACCGGGGAGCTGTTTTTT.

This clonotype was recorded a few times. Written as DNA, the CDR3 is TGTGCCAGCAGCTTAGGTGGTCAGGGGGAACTGTTTTTT. Protein: CASSLGGQGELFF. The rearrangement uses TRBV7-2 and TRBJ1-4; 7 bases match TRBD1. Germline-derived CDR1 and CDR2 are SGHTA and FQGNSA. V shed 1 base, J shed 12 bases, and the junction held 5 bases outside the gene matches. This CDR3 has 13 amino acids.